One T cell receptor (beta chain) is described in this entry. Its specificity is unknown. This sample stems from a study of tumor and adjacent non-tumor tissue in lung cancer. About the study: Histology: about a dozen adenocarcinoma, a couple of squamous cell carcinoma, 1 small cell lung cancer. Patients were aged 31 to 76, ten or so men and 4 to 6 women, stage I to III. Whole-study findings and limits: Shorter survival was associated with higher TCR diversity in tumors.

CDR3 length: 13 residues. Germline lookup yields CDR1 SGHAT and CDR2 FQNNGV. V was cut by 6 bases and J by 4 bases, with 13 bases left in between. TCRbeta libraries were built with three rounds of nested PCR, modified from ARM-PCR. TCRdb recomputed calls from the multiplex PCR reads with MiXCR, one row per CDR3 protein. The data contain about 50,000 distinct CDR3 sequences, 74% of them singletons. RNA was extracted from bulk tissue without any cell sorting. More than 3 cm separated this lung sample from the edge of the tumor. Donors were chemotherapy-naive, newly diagnosed lung cancer surgical patients in China, August–late 2014.

The specimen sequenced was distant non-tumor lung tissue. The clonotype was recovered from a woman between 55 and 75 years old with non-small cell lung cancer. V usage is TRBV11-2 and J usage is TRBJ2-7, with a tentative D call TRBD2 (5 bases). CDR3 in amino acids: CASSSEIMYEQYF. The DNA for the CDR3 is TGTGCCAGCAGTAGCGAGATTATGTACGAGCAGTACTTC.